These 26 T cell receptor beta chains were sequenced from one sample in a study of shared clonotypes between healthy human individuals. Assay used: immunoSEQ multiplex PCR; TCRdb lists only in-frame clones, some missing. Here the sample spans some 1 million clones, around 75% being singletons. Source material: memory CD4+ T cells sorted from blood. Subset given: CD45RA-negative fraction. The receptors here all came from a man in his late teens or twenties in good health.

This clone has more than one count but fewer than ten. CDR3 amino acids: CSARQGGNQPQHF. The CDR3 DNA reads as TGCAGCGCACGACAGGGCGGCAATCAGCCCCAGCATTTT. This chain uses TRBV29-1 with TRBJ1-5; 7 nucleotides line up with TRBD1. This CDR3 spans 13 amino acids. Looked up from germline, CDR1 is SQVTM and CDR2 is ANQGSEA. Trimming at V came to 7 bases and at J to 2 bases, leaving 5 bases not matched to a gene.

J is TRBJ2-3 and V is TRBV7-2; a possible D gene is TRBD1 (6 bases). The ends were cut back, 5 bases at V and 10 bases at J, with 16 bases in the middle. Germline V gene sequence: CDR1 SGHTA, CDR2 FQGNSA. The CDR3 consists of 13 residues. The CDR3: CASSQGWARAQYF. CDR3 bases: TGTGCCAGCAGCCAGGGGTGGGCCAGGGCGCAGTATTTT.

This clone is a singleton in its sample. V and J are TRBV4-1 and TRBJ2-7, with D possibly matching TRBD2 (6 bases). V shed 1 base and J shed 2 bases, with 12 bases lying between them. Germline assignment: CDR1 MGHRA and CDR2 YSYEKL. This CDR3 spans 15 amino acids. The CDR3 coding sequence is TGCGCCAGCAGCCAAGGTCGGGAGATACCCTACGAGCAGTACTTC. It is translated as CASSQGREIPYEQYF.

On this clone: The same CDR3 is also encoded by other DNA sequences in this sample. V usage is TRBV5-1 and J usage is TRBJ1-2; D is uncertain. This CDR3 spans 15 amino acids. Germline assignment: CDR1 SGHRS and CDR2 YFSETQ. Trimming removed 0 bases at V and 2 bases at J, with 11 bases between. The CDR3 DNA reads as TGCGCCAGCAGCTTGGCCGGGAGATCGAACTATGGCTACACCTTC. It translates to CASSLAGRSNYGYTF.

This rearrangement joins TRBV27 to TRBJ2-2; 8 bases align to TRBD1. Germline V CDR1 and CDR2: MNHEY, SMNVEV (reference sequence). V was clipped by 5 bases and J by 7 bases; unmatched bases: 6. This CDR3 region has 14 residues. In DNA form, the CDR3 reads TGTGCCAGCAGTCCGGACAGGGCCTACGGGGAGCTGTTTTTT. It translates to CASSPDRAYGELFF.

This clone was counted a single time. The gene calls are TRBV7-8 and TRBJ2-7; D is ambiguous. The germline V gene encodes CDR1 SGHVS and CDR2 FQNEAQ. Trimming left V 5 bases short and J 0 bases short, with 11 bases between. The CDR3 extends over 14 amino acids. This CDR3 is CASSLNSNSYEQYF. CDR3 nucleotides: TGTGCCAGCAGCCTAAACTCGAACTCCTACGAGCAGTACTTC.

The chain recombines TRBV30 with TRBJ2-1; D gene unclear. Germline V gives CDR1 GTSNPN, CDR2 SVGIG (reference sequence). The CDR3 consists of 11 residues. Trimming shortened V by 1 base and J by 9 bases, and 7 bases separated the two germline ends. The CDR3 nucleotides read TGTGCCTGGAGTGACGAGACTGAGCAGTTCTTC. Translated, it gives CAWSDETEQFF.

In regard to this clone: The same CDR3 can be traced to other DNA sequences in this sample. This CDR3 reads CASSLVGGNIQYF. Written as DNA, the CDR3 is TGTGCCAGCAGCCTCGTTGGGGGTAACATTCAGTACTTC. V and J are TRBV7-2 and TRBJ2-4; D is possibly TRBD1 or TRBD2 (5 bases each). In germline, CDR1 is SGHTA, CDR2 FQGNSA. The CDR3 has 13 amino acids. Trimming took off 5 bases at V and 7 bases at J, with 12 bases between the two ends.

The CDR3 here is CASSLGTSGSNEQFF. The CDR3 coding sequence is TGTGCCAGCAGCTTAGGGACTAGCGGGAGCAATGAGCAGTTCTTC. This rearrangement joins TRBV7-8 to TRBJ2-1; 13 bases line up with TRBD2. With 1 base clipped from V and 6 bases from J, the junction kept 0 bases outside the gene matches. Germline lookup yields CDR1 SGHVS and CDR2 FQNEAQ. CDR3 size: 15 residues.

CDR3 region: CASSWSGNTIYF. CDR3 nucleotides: TGTGCCAGCAGTTGGTCTGGAAACACCATATATTTT. The genes are TRBV6-5 and TRBJ1-3; D uncertain. Germline CDR1 is MNHEY and CDR2 is SVGAGI. The CDR3 is made up of 12 amino acids. V was trimmed by 4 bases and J by 1 base, leaving 2 bases between them.

The chain recombines TRBV19 with TRBJ2-7; D not resolved. V gave up 3 bases and J gave up 3 bases, with 9 bases separating them. The CDR3 is 13 amino acids. Germline values: CDR1 LNHDA, CDR2 SQIVND (reference sequence). The CDR3 sequence: CASSINGGYEQYF. The CDR3 DNA reads as TGTGCCAGTAGTATCAACGGTGGCTACGAGCAGTACTTC.

This clone was seen repeatedly, ten times or more. The identical CDR3 is also encoded by other nucleotide sequences in the sample. CDR3 bases: TGTGCCTGGAGTTCTGTCACTGAAGCTTTCTTT. Its translation is CAWSSVTEAFF. The gene calls are TRBV30 and TRBJ1-1; D unclear. The V and J ends lost 2 bases and 4 bases respectively, with 5 bases between them. Germline V gene sequence: CDR1 GTSNPN, CDR2 SVGIG (reference sequence). The CDR3 has 11 residues.

This clone was seen once. The chain combines TRBV11-2 with TRBJ2-3; D is uncertain. V lost 5 bases to trimming and J lost 3 bases, with 6 bases between them. This CDR3 spans 12 amino acids. Per the germline V gene, CDR1 is SGHAT and CDR2 is FQNNGV. The CDR3 spells CASSPPTDTQYF. In DNA form, the CDR3 reads TGTGCCAGCAGCCCCCCGACAGATACGCAGTATTTT.

The chain uses TRBV10-3 and TRBJ1-5, with a weak D call TRBD1 (6 bases). V was cut by 3 bases and J by 5 bases, with 11 bases left in between. This CDR3 spans 14 amino acids. Germline CDR1 reads ENHRY; CDR2 reads SYGVKD. CDR3 loop: CAISERGGDQPQHF. CDR3 nucleotide sequence: TGTGCCATCAGTGAACGAGGGGGGGATCAGCCCCAGCATTTT.

The chain is built from TRBV5-1 and TRBJ2-7, with D unresolved. Trimming stripped 3 bases from V and 4 bases from J, with 11 bases between. The CDR3 is made up of 13 amino acids. Germline V CDR1 and CDR2: SGHRS, YFSETQ. As DNA, the CDR3 is TGCGCCAGCAGCTCTGGACGGGTTTACGAGCAGTACTTC. This translates into CASSSGRVYEQYF.

This clone has only a few counts. The V and J genes are TRBV28 and TRBJ1-5; D is unresolved. V was trimmed by 7 bases and J by 1 base, leaving 8 bases between them. From germline, CDR1 is MDHEN and CDR2 SYDVKM. This CDR3 comprises 13 residues. Here the CDR3 reads CASNEQSNQPQHF. For the CDR3, the DNA is TGTGCCAGCAATGAGCAAAGCAATCAGCCCCAGCATTTT.

This rearrangement joins TRBV5-1 to TRBJ1-3; tentatively, D is TRBD1 (6 bases). The germline V and J ends were trimmed by 0 bases and 5 bases, with 15 bases remaining between them. CDR1 SGHRS and CDR2 YFSETQ come from the germline V gene. The length of the CDR3 is 16 residues. CDR3 bases: TGCGCCAGCAGCTTGGAGTCAGGGGCGAAGAGAAACACCATATATTTT. It is translated as CASSLESGAKRNTIYF.

The chain links TRBV30 to TRBJ1-2, with 9 bases matching TRBD1. Trimming cost V 3 bases and J 4 bases; bases outside gene matches: 3. Per the germline V gene, CDR1 is GTSNPN and CDR2 is SVGIG (reference sequence). This CDR3 comprises 13 residues. The CDR3 sequence is CAWRLTGGYGYTF. In DNA form, the CDR3 reads TGTGCCTGGAGACTGACAGGGGGCTATGGCTACACCTTC.

The V and J genes are TRBV30 and TRBJ2-5, with D tentatively TRBD1 or TRBD2 (5 bases each). The CDR3 length is 16 residues. Trimming pared 0 bases from V and 6 bases from J, leaving 20 bases between. Germline V gene sequence: CDR1 GTSNPN, CDR2 SVGIG (reference sequence). Written as DNA, the CDR3 is TGTGCCTGGAGTGTTTTTAGGGACGCCAGGGCAAAGACCCAGTACTTC. Its translation: CAWSVFRDARAKTQYF.

J is TRBJ2-7 and V is TRBV21-1; whether TRBD1, the table's D call, matches the DNA was not checked. TRBV21-1 has pseudogene status. The CDR3 loop spans 13 amino acids. The chain's CDR3 is CASSKPGGGEQYF. The CDR3 DNA sequence: TGTGCCAGCAGCAAACCAGGGGGAGGCGAGCAGTACTTC.

The V call is TRBV11-2, the J call TRBJ2-7; no clear D. This CDR3 region has 11 residues. Trimming shortened V by 0 bases and J by 9 bases, and 6 bases separated the two germline ends. CDR1 is SGHAT and CDR2 is FQNNGV in the germline V gene. The CDR3 sequence is CASSLDSGQYF. As DNA, the CDR3 is TGTGCCAGCAGCTTAGATTCTGGGCAGTACTTC.

The chain uses TRBV5-6 and TRBJ2-2; D is possibly TRBD2 (6 bases). CDR1 is SGHDT and CDR2 is YYEEEE in the germline V gene. This CDR3 has 17 residues. The V and J ends lost 6 bases and 1 base respectively, with 19 bases between them. CDR3 in DNA: TGTGCCAGCACCCAAGGGACTCTTAACATGAACACCGGGGAGCTGTTTTTT. It codes for CASTQGTLNMNTGELFF.

The chain recombines TRBV6-5 with TRBJ1-2; the D is unclear. Germline V gene sequence: CDR1 MNHEY, CDR2 SVGAGI. This CDR3 contains 13 residues. The V gene lost 8 bases and the J gene lost 2 bases, with 12 bases spanning the gap. The CDR3 nucleotides are TGTGCCAGCGGGAAGGGAGAAAACTATGGCTACACCTTC. This translates into CASGKGENYGYTF.

This sequence joins TRBV11-2 and TRBJ2-1; D may be TRBD1 or TRBD2 (5 bases each). Germline V gene data show CDR1 as SGHAT and CDR2 as FQNNGV. Trimming left V 0 bases short and J 10 bases short, with 13 bases between. This CDR3 has 14 residues. The chain's CDR3 is CASSLDWTRDEQFF. The CDR3, as DNA: TGTGCCAGCAGCTTAGATTGGACTCGGGACGAGCAGTTCTTC.

The CDR3 spells CASRWNTGELFF. Written as DNA, the CDR3 is TGCGCCAGCCGCTGGAACACCGGGGAGCTGTTTTTT. The gene calls are TRBV10-2 and TRBJ2-2, with no clear D. Trimming stripped 8 bases from V and 1 base from J, with 5 bases between. The CDR3 spans 12 residues. Looked up from germline, CDR1 is WSHSY and CDR2 is SAAADI.

The chain joins TRBV7-9 to TRBJ1-4; D might be TRBD1 (6 bases). The ends were cut back, 5 bases at V and 2 bases at J, with 12 bases in the middle. The CDR3 consists of 15 residues. The V gene's germline CDR1 is SEHNR and CDR2 FQNEAQ (reference sequence). The CDR3 DNA reads as TGTGCCAGCAGCCTTCAGACAGGTACTAATGAAAAACTGTTTTTT. Translation: CASSLQTGTNEKLFF.